Described below is a single T cell receptor (beta chain) sequence and its context. Time point reported: newly diagnosed GD, antithyroid drugs for less than 3 months. From RNA extracted from PBMCs, the TCR library was made. The data stem from a study of regulatory T cells in long-lasting Graves disease. The CDR3 runs to 18 residues. The V gene's germline CDR1 is SNHLY and CDR2 FYNNEI. With 3 bases clipped from V and 0 bases from J, the junction kept 8 bases outside the gene matches. The authors built TCR beta libraries using iRepertoire HTBI primers and Arm-PCR of CDR3 regions. TCRdb re-called the multiplex PCR reads through MiXCR, storing one row per CDR3 protein. The repertoire holds 400,000 to 500,000 distinct CDR3 sequences, over 14% seen once, with 7.8% in the top ten. These data were also filed under a second study, of T cells in Graves' hyperthyroidism and ophthalmopathy.

The specimen comprised peripheral blood mononuclear cells (PBMCs), sampled at new diagnosis, from a patient treated with antithyroid drugs. The sequence came from a woman aged 40 to 50 with Graves disease. The chain has TRBV2 and TRBJ2-6; 7 bases match TRBD1. The CDR3 here is CASSDSGQAFSGANVLTF. The CDR3 nucleotides are TGTGCCAGCAGTGACTCCGGACAGGCCTTCTCTGGGGCCAACGTCCTGACTTTC.